The 29 T cell receptor beta chains in this list originate from one sample, sequenced in a study of blood T cells in healthy people across ages. Using a J-beta primer mix together with a sample-barcoded 5' primer, a second PCR was run for roughly 6 to 11 cycles. Via MiXCR, TCRdb re-called the 5' RACE reads, giving one row per CDR3 protein. Among roughly 640,000 distinct CDR3 sequences listed, under 30% were seen once. Source material: blood. These receptors came from a woman over 75 in good health.

This clonotype was picked up a small number of times. Since a much larger clone is just one base distant, this may be a read error. The chain employs TRBV4-3 and TRBJ1-1, with D unclear. In germline, CDR1 is LGHNA, CDR2 YSLEER. The CDR3 length is 15 residues. V was cut by 3 bases and J by 0 bases, with 11 bases left in between. The CDR3 region is CASSQDLAMNTEAFF. CDR3 sequence (DNA): TGCGCCAGCAGCCAGGACTTAGCGATGAACACTGAAGCTTTCTTT.

In its sample, this clonotype was seen once. This sequence joins TRBV7-9 and TRBJ1-2, with D possibly being TRBD1 (6 bases). CDR1 and CDR2 from the germline V gene are SEHNR and FQNEAQ (reference sequence). This CDR3 comprises 15 residues. V lost 6 bases to trimming and J lost 4 bases, with 18 bases between them. DNA for the CDR3: TGTGCCAGCAGTTTTACGGGACATAGGGGCTATGGCTACACCTTC. Amino acids: CASSFTGHRGYGYTF.

Here the CDR3 DNA reads TGTGCCAGTGCTATGGAAGGGGGGAGCAATCAGCCCCAGCATTTT. This translates into CASAMEGGSNQPQHF. This chain joins TRBV6-1 and TRBJ1-5; D perhaps matches TRBD1 (6 bases). The CDR3 runs to 15 residues. CDR1 MNHNS and CDR2 SASEGT come from the germline V gene. Trimming took 9 bases from V and 1 from J, leaving 16 bases between them.

This clonotype showed up many times. The CDR3 DNA reads TGCAGCGTTGCGGAGACATGGGGGGATAATAGAGCCTACACCTTC. Translation gives CSVAETWGDNRAYTF. This chain connects TRBV29-1 to TRBJ1-2, with D tentatively TRBD1 (5 bases). Looked up from germline, CDR1 is SQVTM and CDR2 is ANQGSEA. V was shortened by 4 bases and J by 10 bases, with 25 bases between the two germline ends. CDR3 length: 15 residues.

The rearrangement uses TRBV7-2 and TRBJ2-4, with D perhaps TRBD2 (6 bases). Trimming took off 5 bases at V and 13 bases at J, with 24 bases between the two ends. Germline CDR1 and CDR2: SGHTA and FQGNSA. CDR3 length equals 15 residues. The CDR3 coding sequence is TGTGCCAGCAGCACTGGGACTGCCGCGTACAATGAGCAGTACTTC. Amino acid sequence: CASSTGTAAYNEQYF.

The rearrangement links TRBV6-1 to TRBJ1-1, with D perhaps matching TRBD1 (5 bases). CDR1 MNHNS and CDR2 SASEGT come from the germline V gene. This CDR3 is built from 12 residues. V was trimmed by 5 bases and J by 9 bases, leaving 13 bases between them. CDR3 residues: CASSPGTVQAFF. CDR3 DNA sequence: TGTGCCAGCAGTCCAGGGACCGTACAAGCTTTCTTT.

Turning to this clonotype: One end of the junction varies from germline; a read error may be responsible. This rearrangement joins TRBV12-3 or TRBV12-4 to TRBJ1-4, with 7 bases that match TRBD1. The CDR3 runs to 13 residues. The CDR3 DNA sequence: TGTGCCAGCAGTTTAACGCCAGGGGGGAAACGGTTTTTT. Encoded protein: CASSLTPGGKRFF.

Of note for this clonotype: One end of the junction varies from germline; a read error may be responsible. The chain joins TRBV18 to TRBJ1-6; tentative D call: TRBD1 (5 bases). CDR1 and CDR2 from the germline V gene are KGHSH and LQKENI. The CDR3 length is 15 residues. The CDR3 DNA sequence: TGTGTCAGCTCACCCCGGTCGGGGGATAATTCACCCCTCCACTTT. Translated: CVSSPRSGDNSPLHF.

Concerning this clonotype: This may arise from a read error, as a much more abundant clone is one base away. This chain joins TRBV4-1 and TRBJ2-7; 10 bases are a match to TRBD1. The CDR3 totals 16 residues. Germline V gene data show CDR1 as MGHRA and CDR2 as YSYEKL. The CDR3 DNA is TGCGCCAACAGCCAAGCGACAGGGGGCCTCCTCCACGAGCAGTACTTC. Residues: CANSQATGGLLHEQYF.

This clonotype was observed a few times. The rearrangement joins TRBV12-3 or TRBV12-4 to TRBJ1-1; no firm D call. Deletions cut 1 base from V and 10 bases from J, with 13 bases between. The CDR3 consists of 13 residues. CDR3 residues: CASSLGAAWGAFF. The CDR3 DNA reads TGTGCCAGCAGTTTAGGGGCCGCTTGGGGAGCTTTCTTT.

This clonotype showed up just a few times. V is TRBV3-1 and J is TRBJ1-4; tentatively, D is TRBD1 (6 bases). Germline CDR1 LGHDT, CDR2 YNNKEL (reference sequence). V lost 4 bases to trimming and J lost 4 bases, with 10 bases between them. CDR3 length equals 14 residues. This chain's CDR3 is CASSPGGYNEKLFF. DNA of the CDR3: TGTGCCAGCAGCCCGGGGGGCTATAATGAAAAACTGTTTTTT.

V is TRBV9 and J is TRBJ1-1; a possible D gene is TRBD1 (5 bases). The V gene's germline CDR1 is SGDLS and CDR2 YYNGEE. The CDR3 contains 14 residues. Trimming shortened V by 4 bases and J by 1 base, and 11 bases separated the two germline ends. This CDR3 reads CASSQARGNTEAFF. As DNA, the CDR3 is TGTGCCAGCAGCCAGGCAAGGGGGAACACTGAAGCTTTCTTT.

This clonotype was recorded at least ten times. The chain employs TRBV28 and TRBJ1-2; a possible D gene is TRBD1 (6 bases). CDR3 length equals 11 residues. Germline V CDR1 and CDR2: MDHEN, SYDVKM. The V and J ends lost 7 bases and 12 bases respectively, with 15 bases between them. CDR3 protein: CASKGDKAHTF. CDR3 sequence (DNA): TGTGCCAGCAAGGGGGACAAGGCACACACCTTC.

CDR3 region: CASSFRRGRQDYGYTF. The DNA of the CDR3 is TGTGCCAGCAGTTTTCGAAGGGGGCGCCAAGACTATGGCTACACCTTC. The V and J genes are TRBV27 and TRBJ1-2; TRBD1 agrees at 7 bases. The germline V gene has CDR1 MNHEY and CDR2 SMNVEV (reference sequence). This CDR3 spans 16 amino acids. Trimming took 3 bases from V and 3 from J; bases not matched to a gene: 10.

Many counts were recorded for this clonotype. The chain is built from TRBV20-1 and TRBJ2-7; D possibly corresponds to TRBD1 (6 bases). Trimming took off 0 bases at V and 4 bases at J, with 19 bases between the two ends. CDR1 is DFQATT, CDR2 SNEGSKA, per germline (reference sequence). This CDR3 has 16 amino acids. CDR3: CSARDQATARGYEQYF. The CDR3, as DNA: TGCAGTGCTAGAGATCAGGCTACGGCCAGGGGATACGAGCAGTACTTC.

Concerning this clonotype itself: A much larger clone lies one base from this, so it may be a read error. The rearrangement links TRBV12-3 or TRBV12-4 to TRBJ1-4; D not resolved. This CDR3 is 12 amino acids long. Written as DNA, the CDR3 is TGTGCCAGCAGCCCCCAAGGCGGGAAACGGTTTTTT. This sequence encodes CASSPQGGKRFF.

The table lists this clonotype with many counts. The V gene is TRBV16, the J gene TRBJ2-7; D unclear. V gave up 1 base and J gave up 4 bases, with 5 bases separating them. The germline CDR1 and CDR2 sequences are KGHSY and FQNENV. The CDR3 sequence is 12 residues long. Written as DNA, the CDR3 is TGTGCCAGCAGCCAATTATCATACGAGCAGTACTTC. It specifies CASSQLSYEQYF.

The genes are TRBV6-5 and TRBJ1-1; maybe TRBD1 (5 bases). CDR3 length equals 14 residues. Trimming shortened V by 8 bases and J by 6 bases, and 19 bases separated the two germline ends. Germline V lookup: CDR1 MNHEY, CDR2 SVGAGI. The CDR3 loop is CASGHKRGFAEAFF. DNA for the CDR3: TGTGCCAGCGGGCATAAAAGGGGCTTCGCTGAAGCTTTCTTT.

The chain combines TRBV15 with TRBJ1-2; 7 bases match TRBD1. With 0 bases clipped from V and 7 bases from J, the junction kept 8 bases outside the gene matches. Per the germline V gene, CDR1 is LNHNV and CDR2 is YYDKDF (reference sequence). The CDR3 totals 15 residues. CDR3 protein: CATSRDHRGEGGYTF. The CDR3 DNA reads TGTGCCACCAGCAGAGATCACAGGGGAGAGGGTGGCTACACCTTC. The whole variable domain, remainder taken from reference TRBV15 and TRBJ1-2, is DAMVIQNPRYQVTQFGKPVTLSCSQTLNHNVMYWYQQKSSQAPKLLFHYYDKDFNNEADTPDNFQSRRPNTSFCFLDIRSPGLGDTAMYLCATSRDHRGEGGYTFGSGTRLTVV.

This clonotype has a handful of counts. The chain employs TRBV5-4 and TRBJ2-3; 9 nucleotides agree with TRBD2. The CDR3 totals 15 residues. The V gene end was trimmed by 7 bases and the J gene end by 4 bases; junction bases not matched to a gene: 10. Germline V lookup: CDR1 SGHNT, CDR2 YYREEE (reference sequence). The CDR3 DNA sequence: TGTGCCAGCCTACTCCGCGGGGGGGCATCAGATACGCAGTATTTT. It translates to CASLLRGGASDTQYF.

In its sample, this clonotype was seen many times. The chain is built from TRBV20-1 and TRBJ2-3; TRBD1 aligns across 8 bases. CDR3 length equals 13 residues. Germline trimming cut 5 bases from V and 1 base from J; bases unmatched to any gene: 2. Germline V lookup: CDR1 DFQATT, CDR2 SNEGSKA (reference sequence). The CDR3 loop is CSAATGGTDTQYF. Here the CDR3 DNA reads TGCAGTGCTGCGACAGGGGGCACAGATACGCAGTATTTT.

Comment on this clonotype: One end of the junction varies from germline; a read error may be responsible. The rearrangement joins TRBV4-3 to TRBJ2-1; D may be TRBD2 (5 bases). The CDR3 totals 15 residues. The germline V gene has CDR1 LGHNA and CDR2 YSLEER. The DNA for the CDR3 is TGCGCCAGCAGCCAAGACAGCGGCTCCTACAATGAGCGGTACTTC. Amino acids: CASSQDSGSYNERYF.

Remarks on this clonotype: A read error may explain this, as a much larger clone is one base away. The gene calls are TRBV20-1 and TRBJ2-1; a weak D match, TRBD2 (5 bases). The CDR3 extends over 13 amino acids. Germline lookup yields CDR1 DFQATT and CDR2 SNEGSKA (reference sequence). The CDR3 region is CSGERPSYDEQFF. The CDR3 region has the DNA TGCAGTGGCGAGCGGCCGTCCTACGATGAGCAGTTCTTC.

This clonotype was counted many times. The rearrangement uses TRBV18 and TRBJ2-7; D ambiguous. The CDR3 is 14 amino acids. Germline lookup yields CDR1 KGHSH and CDR2 LQKENI. V lost 3 bases and J 5 bases, leaving 14 bases between the germline ends. The CDR3 here is CASSPVVTLNEQYF. CDR3 bases: TGTGCCAGCTCACCGGTGGTCACGCTAAACGAGCAGTACTTC.

This clonotype was found many times. CDR3 sequence reads: CASSQEGGTFHEKLFF. CDR3 in DNA: TGCGCCAGCAGCCAAGAAGGGGGGACATTTCATGAAAAACTGTTTTTT. The chain is built from TRBV4-1 and TRBJ1-4; D is perhaps TRBD1 (6 bases). The CDR3 is made up of 16 amino acids. The ends were cut back, 0 bases at V and 6 bases at J, with 14 bases in the middle. In germline, CDR1 is MGHRA, CDR2 YSYEKL.

The V gene is TRBV20-1, the J gene TRBJ2-7; tentatively, D is TRBD1 or TRBD2 (5 bases each). The DNA end favors TRBJ2-5, so the J call may be wrong. The CDR3 sequence is 14 residues long. CDR1 and CDR2 from the germline V gene are DFQATT and SNEGSKA (reference sequence). The CDR3 reads CSARDGTPRETQYF. Written as DNA, the CDR3 is TGCAGTGCTAGAGACGGGACCCCGAGGGAGACCCAGTACTTC.

This clonotype was seen ten or more times. J is TRBJ2-5 and V is TRBV5-6; D assignment may be TRBD1 or TRBD2 (5 bases each). From germline, CDR1 is SGHDT and CDR2 YYEEEE. There are 14 residues in the CDR3. Trimming cost V 4 bases and J 3 bases, with 13 bases left between them. CDR3 sequence (DNA): TGTGCCAGCAGCGGGACCGGGACGGAAGAGACCCAGTACTTC. Translation gives CASSGTGTEETQYF.

The chain uses TRBV4-3 and TRBJ2-3; D call uncertain. The germline V gene encodes CDR1 LGHNA and CDR2 YSLEER. This CDR3 is 14 amino acids long. Trimming removed 0 bases from V and 5 bases from J, with 9 bases in between. The CDR3 nucleotides read TGCGCCAGCAGCCAAGATTTGGGGATAGATACGCAGTATTTT. Amino acid sequence: CASSQDLGIDTQYF.

In its sample, this clonotype was seen many times. This chain uses TRBV28 with TRBJ2-7, with 8 bases lining up with TRBD1. CDR3 length: 14 residues. The germline V gene has CDR1 MDHEN and CDR2 SYDVKM. J was trimmed by 7 bases and V by 0 bases; bases with no gene match: 5. CDR3 region: CASSLWRTGREQYF. As DNA, the CDR3 is TGTGCCAGCAGTTTATGGAGGACAGGGAGAGAGCAGTACTTC.